One sample yielded the 29 T cell receptor beta chains listed below, sequenced in a study of CD8+ T cells in alopecia areata. cDNA prepared by RNA extraction and subsequent reverse transcription served as the template for sequencing. Some clones are missing from TCRdb's copy, which holds only in-frame ones; the method was immunoSEQ multiplex PCR. The sample contains about 180,000 clones, 50% to 65% of which appear only once. Treatment in this sample: oral pan-JAK inhibitor, 5-10 mg twice daily. Sequencing used CD8+ T cells sorted from blood, obtained at week 24, from a patient treated with tofacitinib. These receptors originate from a human donor with alopecia areata.

V and J are TRBV5-1 and TRBJ2-7; D may correspond to TRBD1 or TRBD2 (5 bases each). The CDR3 consists of 11 residues. V lost 4 bases to trimming and J lost 3 bases, with 5 bases between them. Germline V gives CDR1 SGHRS, CDR2 YFSETQ. The CDR3 region is CASSGGYEQYF. The CDR3 DNA reads TGCGCCAGCAGCGGGGGCTACGAGCAGTACTTC.

This sequence joins TRBV11-1 and TRBJ1-4; D perhaps matches TRBD1 (6 bases). V was clipped by 7 bases and J by 4 bases, with 13 bases between them. Germline V CDR1 and CDR2: SGHAT, FQDESV (reference sequence). This CDR3 is built from 14 residues. CDR3 amino acids: CASTVDSVNEKLFF. The CDR3 DNA reads as TGTGCCAGCACCGTGGACAGCGTTAATGAAAAACTGTTTTTT.

This clone was seen a handful of times. The V and J genes are TRBV12-5 and TRBJ1-1, with D uncertain. Germline CDR1 is LGHNT and CDR2 is FRNRAP. V lost 3 bases, J lost 2 bases, and 10 bases lay in between. The CDR3 consists of 14 residues. This chain's CDR3 is CASGLDTNNTEAFF. CDR3 sequence (DNA): TGTGCTAGTGGTTTAGATACAAACAACACTGAAGCTTTCTTT.

The J gene is TRBJ1-1, the V gene TRBV19; no definite D call. CDR1 and CDR2 (germline): LNHDA, SQIVND (reference sequence). The CDR3 sequence is 10 residues long. With 5 bases removed from V and 6 bases from J, the gap between germline ends came to 4 bases. The CDR3 DNA is TGTGCCAGTAGTGCTGCTGAAGCTTTCTTT. It codes for CASSAAEAFF.

The chain employs TRBV15 and TRBJ2-3; maybe TRBD1 (5 bases). The CDR3 loop spans 15 amino acids. The V gene lost 4 bases and the J gene lost 2 bases, with 13 bases spanning the gap. CDR1 is LNHNV and CDR2 is YYDKDF in the germline V gene (reference sequence). The chain's CDR3 is CATSNYRGFTDTQYF. CDR3 bases: TGTGCCACCAGCAATTATAGGGGTTTCACAGATACGCAGTATTTT.

The chain uses TRBV19 and TRBJ1-1; D remains ambiguous. This CDR3 comprises 12 residues. The V end lost 8 bases, the J end lost 1 base, and 8 bases lay between the germline ends. Germline CDR1 LNHDA, CDR2 SQIVND (reference sequence). The CDR3 sequence: CASGDENTEAFF. Here the CDR3 DNA reads TGTGCCAGTGGGGATGAGAACACTGAAGCTTTCTTT.

The V gene is TRBV4-3, the J gene TRBJ2-7; no firm D call. This CDR3 has 15 amino acids. V was trimmed by 4 bases and J by 0 bases, leaving 13 bases between them. From germline, CDR1 is LGHNA and CDR2 YSLEER. The CDR3 DNA reads as TGCGCCAGCAGCCCAGGCCCGTGTTGCTCCTACGAGCAGTACTTC. Amino acids: CASSPGPCCSYEQYF.

This clone showed up just a few times. This specimen includes other DNA sequences encoding the same CDR3. The gene calls are TRBV14 and TRBJ2-7, with unresolved D. V was shortened by 0 bases and J by 3 bases, with 3 bases between the two germline ends. The CDR3 contains 12 residues. Germline CDR1 reads SGHDN; CDR2 reads FVKESK. CDR3 sequence (DNA): TGTGCCAGCAGCCAAGATGGCTACGAGCAGTACTTC. Amino acid sequence: CASSQDGYEQYF.

The chain joins TRBV7-9 to TRBJ2-2; D uncertain. The germline V gene has CDR1 SEHNR and CDR2 FQNEAQ (reference sequence). The CDR3 sequence is 11 residues long. Trimming removed 5 bases at V and 4 bases at J, with 2 bases between. CDR3 in amino acids: CASSSTGELFF. The CDR3 coding sequence is TGTGCCAGCAGCAGCACCGGGGAGCTGTTTTTT. Based on the CDR3 plus reference TRBV7-9 and TRBJ2-2, the full variable domain is DTGVSQNPRHKITKRGQNVTFRCDPISEHNRLYWYRQTLGQGPEFLTYFQNEAQLEKSRLLSDRFSAERPKGSFSTLEIQRTEQGDSAMYLCASSSTGELFFGEGSRLTVL.

This clone was seen more than once but under ten times. This chain links TRBV11-2 with TRBJ2-7; D tentatively reads TRBD1 or TRBD2 (5 bases each). Germline assignment: CDR1 SGHAT and CDR2 FQNNGV. V was pared by 4 bases and J by 2 bases, with 15 bases between. The length of the CDR3 is 15 residues. CDR3 protein: CASSSTSPGPYEQYF. The DNA for the CDR3 is TGTGCCAGCAGCTCAACCTCACCGGGACCCTACGAGCAGTACTTC.

This clone was counted only a few times. This chain joins TRBV10-2 and TRBJ2-3; D is undetermined. Trimming stripped 0 bases from V and 9 bases from J, with 7 bases between. Germline CDR1 is WSHSY and CDR2 is SAAADI. The CDR3 is 12 residues long. This CDR3 is CASSESGRTQYF. The CDR3 DNA reads as TGCGCCAGCAGTGAGTCAGGGCGGACGCAGTATTTT.

The sample holds a few counts of this clone. V is TRBV30 and J is TRBJ1-5, with D perhaps TRBD1 (6 bases). The length of the CDR3 is 15 residues. The ends were cut back, 6 bases at V and 1 base at J, with 16 bases in the middle. CDR1 is GTSNPN, CDR2 SVGIG, per germline (reference sequence). The DNA for the CDR3 is TGTGCCTGTATGGAACGGGGGCTCAGCAATCAGCCCCAGCATTTT. This translates into CACMERGLSNQPQHF.

The chain joins TRBV15 to TRBJ2-7; 7 bases fit TRBD1. The junction had 5 bases not matched to a gene; V was cut back by 4 bases and J by 2 bases. This CDR3 is built from 14 residues. The germline gives CDR1 LNHNV, CDR2 YYDKDF (reference sequence). The CDR3 DNA reads TGTGCCACCAGCATTAACAGGGGCCCCTACGAGCAGTACTTC. Its protein product is CATSINRGPYEQYF.

This chain connects TRBV30 to TRBJ2-7, with 9 nucleotides matching TRBD1. The CDR3 totals 14 residues. Per the germline V gene, CDR1 is GTSNPN and CDR2 is SVGIG (reference sequence). With V trimmed by 1 base and J by 4 bases, 5 bases remained unmatched. The CDR3 reads CAWSAGTGLYEQYF. The DNA of the CDR3 is TGTGCCTGGAGTGCCGGGACAGGGCTATACGAGCAGTACTTC.

The V call is TRBV4-3, the J call TRBJ2-1; 13 bases line up with TRBD2. Germline V lookup: CDR1 LGHNA, CDR2 YSLEER. The CDR3 extends over 15 amino acids. The V gene end was trimmed by 4 bases and the J gene end by 8 bases; junction bases not matched to a gene: 5. CDR3 nucleotides: TGCGCCAGCAGCCGACGACTAGCGGGGGGTTATGAGCAGTTCTTC. Translating it yields CASSRRLAGGYEQFF.

This clone appeared a few times. V usage is TRBV4-3 and J usage is TRBJ2-1, with a tentative D call TRBD2 (6 bases). V lost 0 bases and J 2 bases, leaving 11 bases between the germline ends. The CDR3 has 16 residues. Germline CDR1 LGHNA, CDR2 YSLEER. CDR3 in amino acids: CASSQDKEGTYNEQFF. CDR3 coding DNA: TGCGCCAGCAGCCAAGATAAGGAGGGAACCTACAATGAGCAGTTCTTC.

The chain joins TRBV10-3 to TRBJ1-1; D is uncertain. The ends were cut back, 9 bases at V and 1 base at J, with 12 bases in the middle. The CDR3 consists of 13 residues. Germline loops: CDR1 ENHRY, CDR2 SYGVKD. The CDR3: CAIRVAGNTEAFF. CDR3 nucleotide sequence: TGTGCCATTAGAGTAGCCGGGAACACTGAAGCTTTCTTT.

This clone occurred a few times. The chain recombines TRBV2 with TRBJ1-1; 7 bases fit TRBD1. With 5 bases clipped from V and 2 bases from J, the junction kept 14 bases outside the gene matches. The CDR3 totals 17 residues. Germline V gives CDR1 SNHLY, CDR2 FYNNEI. This CDR3 is CASSTRDRYGYNTEAFF. CDR3 sequence (DNA): TGTGCCAGCAGTACCCGGGACAGATATGGGTATAACACTGAAGCTTTCTTT. Together with reference TRBV2 and TRBJ1-1, the CDR3 gives the full variable domain: EPEVTQTPSHQVTQMGQEVILRCVPISNHLYFYWYRQILGQKVEFLVSFYNNEISEKSEIFDDQFSVERPDGSNFTLKIRSTKLEDSAMYFCASSTRDRYGYNTEAFFGQGTRLTVV.

V is TRBV4-1 and J is TRBJ2-7; the D is unclear. V was cut by 0 bases and J by 4 bases, with 13 bases left in between. This CDR3 is built from 15 residues. CDR1 and CDR2 (germline): MGHRA, YSYEKL. The CDR3 bases are TGCGCCAGCAGCCAAGAGGCGGCGATTGGGTACGAGCAGTACTTC. Protein: CASSQEAAIGYEQYF.

V usage is TRBV27 and J usage is TRBJ2-7; 9 nucleotides match TRBD2. The J segment lost 6 bases and the V segment lost 7 bases, leaving 13 bases of the junction unmatched. Germline V gives CDR1 MNHEY, CDR2 SMNVEV (reference sequence). This CDR3 region has 15 residues. This CDR3 is CASTQSAGGPFEQYF. The CDR3 DNA reads as TGTGCCAGCACTCAATCCGCGGGGGGGCCGTTCGAGCAGTACTTC.

V and J are TRBV29-1 and TRBJ2-7; D is ambiguous. This CDR3 region has 13 residues. Germline CDR1 reads SQVTM; CDR2 reads ANQGSEA. With 4 bases removed from V and 2 bases from J, the gap between germline ends came to 12 bases. The CDR3 sequence: CSVGYGEPYEQYF. CDR3 coding DNA: TGCAGCGTTGGGTACGGTGAACCCTACGAGCAGTACTTC.

This clone was detected a few times. The chain combines TRBV29-1 with TRBJ2-1, with TRBD2 matching 11 bases. Losses at the gene ends were 7 bases for V and 4 bases for J; bases not matched to a gene: 3. Germline V gene lookup returns CDR1 SQVTM and CDR2 ANQGSEA. The CDR3 covers 13 residues. CDR3 region: CSASGGIYNEQFF. In DNA form, the CDR3 reads TGCAGCGCTAGCGGGGGGATTTACAATGAGCAGTTCTTC.

The gene calls are TRBV4-3 and TRBJ1-1; D gene uncertain. The V gene's germline CDR1 is LGHNA and CDR2 YSLEER. The V gene lost 3 bases and the J gene lost 1 base, with 9 bases spanning the gap. The CDR3 covers 14 residues. In nucleotides, the CDR3 is TGCGCCAGCAGCCAGGGAGGAGGGAACACTGAAGCTTTCTTT. It translates to CASSQGGGNTEAFF.

The rearrangement uses TRBV4-1 and TRBJ1-1; D is unclear. The V end was cut by 0 bases, the J end by 10 bases, with 9 bases between. Looked up from germline, CDR1 is MGHRA and CDR2 is YSYEKL. This CDR3 has 12 residues. The chain's CDR3 is CASSQDGPRAFF. CDR3 sequence (DNA): TGCGCCAGCAGCCAAGACGGCCCGAGAGCTTTCTTT.

In its sample, this clone was seen a few times. The chain employs TRBV5-4 and TRBJ1-2; D is unclear. Per the germline V gene, CDR1 is SGHNT and CDR2 is YYREEE (reference sequence). Between the trimmed V and J ends, which lost 9 bases and 4 bases, there was a span of 13 bases. The CDR3 totals 12 residues. In DNA, the CDR3 is TGTGCCATCCAACAAGAGGGCTATGGCTACACCTTC. This codes for CAIQQEGYGYTF. Based on the CDR3 plus reference TRBV5-4 and TRBJ1-2, the full variable domain is ETGVTQSPTHLIKTRGQQVTLRCSSQSGHNTVSWYQQALGQGPQFIFQYYREEENGRGNFPPRFSGLQFPNYSSELNVNALELDDSALYLCAIQQEGYGYTFGSGTRLTVV.

This clone was seen a handful of times. This rearrangement joins TRBV13 to TRBJ1-1; 7 bases are shared with TRBD1. Germline V lookup: CDR1 PRHDT, CDR2 FYEKMQ (reference sequence). CDR3 length: 16 residues. The trim removed 4 bases at V and 7 bases at J, leaving 15 bases unmatched. CDR3 sequence: CASSSRGGRGRDEAFF. CDR3 sequence (DNA): TGTGCCAGCAGCTCCAGAGGAGGCAGGGGGAGGGATGAAGCTTTCTTT.

This clone turned up a few times. The genes are TRBV12-5 and TRBJ2-2, with D tentatively TRBD1 (6 bases). The CDR3 covers 16 residues. Germline CDR1 reads LGHNT; CDR2 reads FRNRAP. Deletions cut 7 bases from V and 0 bases from J, with 15 bases between. As DNA, the CDR3 is TGTGCTAGTGATACCCGGGACAAAACGAACACCGGGGAGCTGTTTTTT. Encoded protein: CASDTRDKTNTGELFF.

As for this clone: The identical CDR3 is also encoded by other nucleotide sequences in the sample. The rearrangement uses TRBV29-1 and TRBJ2-5, with TRBD2 matching over 8 bases. Unmatched junction bases numbered 3, after V lost 2 bases and J lost 1 base. CDR3 length: 14 residues. Germline V CDR1 and CDR2: SQVTM, ANQGSEA. The CDR3 nucleotides read TGCAGCGTTGAACTGGCGGGGGGCCAAGAGACCCAGTACTTC. Translation: CSVELAGGQETQYF.

This chain connects TRBV13 to TRBJ2-3, with 11 bases that match TRBD2. The CDR3 has 15 amino acids. Unmatched junction bases numbered 6, after V lost 6 bases and J lost 4 bases. The V gene's germline CDR1 is PRHDT and CDR2 FYEKMQ (reference sequence). DNA for the CDR3: TGTGCCAGCAGTAAGACTAGCGGGGACTCAGATACGCAGTATTTT. Its translation: CASSKTSGDSDTQYF.